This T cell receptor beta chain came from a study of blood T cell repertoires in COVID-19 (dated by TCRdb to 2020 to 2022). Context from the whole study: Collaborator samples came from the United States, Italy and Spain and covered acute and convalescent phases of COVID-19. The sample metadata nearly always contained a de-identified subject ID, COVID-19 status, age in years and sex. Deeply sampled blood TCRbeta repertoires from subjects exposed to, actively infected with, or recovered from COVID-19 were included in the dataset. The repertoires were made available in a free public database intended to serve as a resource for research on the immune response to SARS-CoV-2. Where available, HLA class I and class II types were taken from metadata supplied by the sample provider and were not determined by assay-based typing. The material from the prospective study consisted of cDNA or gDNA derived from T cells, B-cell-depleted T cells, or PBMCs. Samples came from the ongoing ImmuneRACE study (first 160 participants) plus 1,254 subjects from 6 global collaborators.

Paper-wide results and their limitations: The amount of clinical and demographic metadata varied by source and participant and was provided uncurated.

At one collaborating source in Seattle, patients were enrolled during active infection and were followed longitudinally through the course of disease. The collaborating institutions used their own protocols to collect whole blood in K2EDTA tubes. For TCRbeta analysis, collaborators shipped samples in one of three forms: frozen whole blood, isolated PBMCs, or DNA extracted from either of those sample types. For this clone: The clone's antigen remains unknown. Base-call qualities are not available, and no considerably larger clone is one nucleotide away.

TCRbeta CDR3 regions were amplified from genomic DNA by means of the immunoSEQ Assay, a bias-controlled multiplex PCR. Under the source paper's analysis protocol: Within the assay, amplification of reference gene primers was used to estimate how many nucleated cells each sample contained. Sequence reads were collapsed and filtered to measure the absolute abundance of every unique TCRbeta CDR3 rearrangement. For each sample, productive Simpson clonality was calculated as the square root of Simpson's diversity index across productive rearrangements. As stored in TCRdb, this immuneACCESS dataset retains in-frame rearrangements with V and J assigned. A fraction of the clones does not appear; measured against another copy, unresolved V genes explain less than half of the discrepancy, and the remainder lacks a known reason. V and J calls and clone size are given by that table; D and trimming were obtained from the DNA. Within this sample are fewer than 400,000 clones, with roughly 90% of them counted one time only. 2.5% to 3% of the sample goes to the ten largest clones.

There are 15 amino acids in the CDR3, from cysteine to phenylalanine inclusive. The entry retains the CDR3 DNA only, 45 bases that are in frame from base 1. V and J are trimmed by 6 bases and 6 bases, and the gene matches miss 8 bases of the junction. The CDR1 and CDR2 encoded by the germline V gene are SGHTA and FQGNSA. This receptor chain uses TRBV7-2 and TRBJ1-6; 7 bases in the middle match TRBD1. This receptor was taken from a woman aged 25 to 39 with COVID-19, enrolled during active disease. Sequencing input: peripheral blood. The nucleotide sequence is TGTGCCAGCAGACCCCCGGGACAGACTAATTCACCCCTCCACTTT. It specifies CASRPPGQTNSPLHF.